The T cell receptor beta chain under discussion was sequenced for a study of T cell repertoires in cytomegalovirus infection. This clonotype appeared a few times. Its specificity is not known. Findings and caveats of the study: Dominating the ex vivo response were TCR beta clonotypes that were CMV-specific and HLA-C-restricted.

MiXCR, applied by TCRdb to the reads, yields one record per CDR3 protein. The sample comprises about 230,000 distinct CDR3 sequences, over 20% of which are singletons, and roughly 20% rests with the top ten. This CDR3 has 12 amino acids. Germline values: CDR1 DFQATT, CDR2 SNEGSKA (reference sequence). Germline trimming cut 5 bases from V and 8 bases from J; bases unmatched to any gene: 6. Sequenced input: CD8+ T cells from PBMCs. The receptor comes from a human donor in good health (CMV status not recorded). Some clones in this sample may be carry-over from other donors' samples. The chain is built from TRBV20-1 and TRBJ2-1; the match to TRBD2 covers 7 bases. CDR3 loop: CSAWGGAHEQFF. The DNA of the CDR3 is TGCAGTGCTTGGGGAGGGGCCCATGAGCAGTTCTTC.